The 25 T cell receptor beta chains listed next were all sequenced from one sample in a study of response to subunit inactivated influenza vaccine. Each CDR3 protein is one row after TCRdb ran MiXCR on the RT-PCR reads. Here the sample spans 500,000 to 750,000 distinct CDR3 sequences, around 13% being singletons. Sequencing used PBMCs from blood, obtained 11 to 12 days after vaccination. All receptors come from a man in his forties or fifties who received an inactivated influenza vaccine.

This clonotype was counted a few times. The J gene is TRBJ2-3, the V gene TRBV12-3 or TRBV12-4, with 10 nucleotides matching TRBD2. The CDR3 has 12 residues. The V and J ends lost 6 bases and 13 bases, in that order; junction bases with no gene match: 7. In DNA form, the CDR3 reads TGTGCCAGCAGCCCATTAGCGGGGGGAGAGTATTTT. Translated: CASSPLAGGEYF.

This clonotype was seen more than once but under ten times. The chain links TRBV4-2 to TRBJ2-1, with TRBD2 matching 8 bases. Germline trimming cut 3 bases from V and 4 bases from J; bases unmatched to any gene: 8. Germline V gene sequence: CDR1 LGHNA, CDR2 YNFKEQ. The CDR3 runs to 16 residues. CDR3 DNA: TGTGCCAGCAGCCATAGTCTAGCGGGTCCTTACAATGAGCAGTTCTTC. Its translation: CASSHSLAGPYNEQFF.

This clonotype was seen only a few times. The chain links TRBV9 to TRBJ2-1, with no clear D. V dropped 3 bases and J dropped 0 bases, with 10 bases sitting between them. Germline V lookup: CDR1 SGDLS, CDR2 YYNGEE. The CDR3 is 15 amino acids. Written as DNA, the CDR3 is TGTGCCAGCAGCGCCACTCAGAGCTCCTACAATGAGCAGTTCTTC. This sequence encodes CASSATQSSYNEQFF.

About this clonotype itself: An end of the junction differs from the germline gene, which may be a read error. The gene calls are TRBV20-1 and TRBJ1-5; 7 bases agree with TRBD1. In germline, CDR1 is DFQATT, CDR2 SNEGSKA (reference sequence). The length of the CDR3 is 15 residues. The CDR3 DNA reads TGCAGTACTAGAGAGCTTGGGACAGGCAATCAGCCCCAGCATTTT. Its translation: CSTRELGTGNQPQHF.

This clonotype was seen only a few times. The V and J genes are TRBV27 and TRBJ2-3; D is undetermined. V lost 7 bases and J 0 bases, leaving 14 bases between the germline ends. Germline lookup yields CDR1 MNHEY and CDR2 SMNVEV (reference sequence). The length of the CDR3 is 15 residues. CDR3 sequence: CASKTLGASTDTQYF. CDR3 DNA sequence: TGTGCCAGCAAGACTCTCGGAGCGAGCACAGATACGCAGTATTTT.

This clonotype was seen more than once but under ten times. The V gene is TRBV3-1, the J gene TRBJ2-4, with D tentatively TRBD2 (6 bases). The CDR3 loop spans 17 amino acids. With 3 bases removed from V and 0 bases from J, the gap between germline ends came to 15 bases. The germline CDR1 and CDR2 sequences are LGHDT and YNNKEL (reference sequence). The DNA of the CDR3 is TGTGCCAGCAGCCACCACGGGGCGGGATCAGCCAAAAACATTCAGTACTTC. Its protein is CASSHHGAGSAKNIQYF.

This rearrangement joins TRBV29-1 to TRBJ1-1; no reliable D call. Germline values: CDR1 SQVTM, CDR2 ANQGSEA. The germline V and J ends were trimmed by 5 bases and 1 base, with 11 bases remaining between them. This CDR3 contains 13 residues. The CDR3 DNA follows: TGCAGCGTTCTGGTAAGGCAGAACACTGAAGCTTTCTTT. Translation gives CSVLVRQNTEAFF.

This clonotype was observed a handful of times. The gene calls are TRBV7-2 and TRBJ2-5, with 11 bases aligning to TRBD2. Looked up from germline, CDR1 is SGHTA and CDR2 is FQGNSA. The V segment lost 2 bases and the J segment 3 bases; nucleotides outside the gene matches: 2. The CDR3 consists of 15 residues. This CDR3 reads CASSLTTSGKETQYF. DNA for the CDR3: TGTGCCAGCAGCTTAACGACTAGCGGGAAAGAGACCCAGTACTTC.

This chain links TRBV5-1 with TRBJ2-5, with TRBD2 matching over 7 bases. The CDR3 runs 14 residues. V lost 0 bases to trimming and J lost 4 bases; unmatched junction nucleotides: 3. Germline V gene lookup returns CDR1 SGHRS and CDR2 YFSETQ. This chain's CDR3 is CASSLVGGTETQYF. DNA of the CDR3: TGCGCCAGCAGCTTGGTGGGGGGGACAGAGACCCAGTACTTC.

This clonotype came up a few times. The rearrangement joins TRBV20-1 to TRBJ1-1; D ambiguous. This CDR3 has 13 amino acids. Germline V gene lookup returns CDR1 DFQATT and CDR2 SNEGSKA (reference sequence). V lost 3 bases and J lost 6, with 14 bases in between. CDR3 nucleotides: TGCAGTGCTAGTTCGACGGTAAAATCTGAAGCTTTCTTT. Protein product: CSASSTVKSEAFF.

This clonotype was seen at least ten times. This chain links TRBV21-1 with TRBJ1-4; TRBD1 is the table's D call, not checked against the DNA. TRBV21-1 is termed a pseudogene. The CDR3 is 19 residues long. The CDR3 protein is CASSKTGRGRGFTNEKLFF. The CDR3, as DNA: TGTGCCAGCAGCAAAACTGGCAGGGGGCGCGGTTTTACTAATGAAAAACTGTTTTTT.

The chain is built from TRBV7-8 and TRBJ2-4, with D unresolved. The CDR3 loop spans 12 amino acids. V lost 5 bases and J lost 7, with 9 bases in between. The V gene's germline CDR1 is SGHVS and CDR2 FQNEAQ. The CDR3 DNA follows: TGTGCCAGCAGCATGGTTAACAACATTCAGTACTTC. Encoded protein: CASSMVNNIQYF.

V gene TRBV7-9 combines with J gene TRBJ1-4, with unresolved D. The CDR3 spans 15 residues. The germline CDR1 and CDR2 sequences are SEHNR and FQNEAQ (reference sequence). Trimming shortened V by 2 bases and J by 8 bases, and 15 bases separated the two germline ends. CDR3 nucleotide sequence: TGTGCCAGCAGCTTATGGTTACCGACATCCGAAAAACTGTTTTTT. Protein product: CASSLWLPTSEKLFF.

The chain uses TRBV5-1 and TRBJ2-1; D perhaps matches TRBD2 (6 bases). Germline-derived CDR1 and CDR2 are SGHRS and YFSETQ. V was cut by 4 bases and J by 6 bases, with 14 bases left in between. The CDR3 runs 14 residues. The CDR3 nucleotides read TGCGCCAGCAGCACCGCCGGGAGCCTCAATGAGCAGTTCTTC. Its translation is CASSTAGSLNEQFF.

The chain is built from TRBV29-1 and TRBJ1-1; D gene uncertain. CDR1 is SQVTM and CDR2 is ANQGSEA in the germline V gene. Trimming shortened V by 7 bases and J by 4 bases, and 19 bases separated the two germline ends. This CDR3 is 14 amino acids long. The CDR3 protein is CSALHPLGVTEAFF. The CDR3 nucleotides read TGCAGCGCACTCCATCCCCTCGGGGTCACTGAAGCTTTCTTT.

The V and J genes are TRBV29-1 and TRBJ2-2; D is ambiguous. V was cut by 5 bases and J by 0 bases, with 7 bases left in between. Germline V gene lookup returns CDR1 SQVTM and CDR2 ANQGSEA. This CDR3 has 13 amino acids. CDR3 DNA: TGCAGCGTTCTCCCGACGAACACCGGGGAGCTGTTTTTT. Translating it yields CSVLPTNTGELFF.

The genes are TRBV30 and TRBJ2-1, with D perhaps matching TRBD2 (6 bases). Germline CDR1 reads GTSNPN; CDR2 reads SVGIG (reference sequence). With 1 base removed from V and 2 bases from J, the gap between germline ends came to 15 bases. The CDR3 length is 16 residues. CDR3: CAWSGAGEATYNEQFF. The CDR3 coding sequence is TGTGCCTGGAGTGGAGCGGGTGAGGCGACCTACAATGAGCAGTTCTTC.

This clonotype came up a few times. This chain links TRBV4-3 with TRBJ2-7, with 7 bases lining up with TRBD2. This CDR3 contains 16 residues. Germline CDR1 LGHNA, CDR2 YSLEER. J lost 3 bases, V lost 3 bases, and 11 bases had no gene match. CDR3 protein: CASSQEGRGSFYEQYF. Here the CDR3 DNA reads TGCGCCAGCAGCCAGGAAGGGCGGGGGAGCTTCTACGAGCAGTACTTC.

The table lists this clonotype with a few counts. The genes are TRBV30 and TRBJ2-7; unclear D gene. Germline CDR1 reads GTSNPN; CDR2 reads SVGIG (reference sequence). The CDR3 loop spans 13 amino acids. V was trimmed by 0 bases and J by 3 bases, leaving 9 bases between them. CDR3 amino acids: CAWSVLDGYEQYF. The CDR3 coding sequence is TGTGCCTGGAGTGTACTCGACGGCTACGAGCAGTACTTC.

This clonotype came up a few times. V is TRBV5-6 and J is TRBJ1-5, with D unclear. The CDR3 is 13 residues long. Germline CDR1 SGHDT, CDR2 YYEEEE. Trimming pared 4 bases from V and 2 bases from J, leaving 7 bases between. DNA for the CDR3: TGTGCCAGCAGCCGAATCGGCAATCAGCCCCAGCATTTT. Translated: CASSRIGNQPQHF.

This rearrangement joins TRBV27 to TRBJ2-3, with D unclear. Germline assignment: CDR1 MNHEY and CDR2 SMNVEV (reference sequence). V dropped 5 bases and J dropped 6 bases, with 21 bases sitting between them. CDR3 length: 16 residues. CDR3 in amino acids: CASSIHPTGQLDTQYF. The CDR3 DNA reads TGTGCCAGCAGTATCCACCCGACGGGCCAGCTGGATACGCAGTATTTT.

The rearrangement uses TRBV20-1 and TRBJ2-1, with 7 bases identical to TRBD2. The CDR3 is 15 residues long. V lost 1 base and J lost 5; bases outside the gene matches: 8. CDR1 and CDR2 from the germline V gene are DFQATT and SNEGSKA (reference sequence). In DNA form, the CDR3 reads TGCAGTGCTAGAGTACCGGGACTACGGAACAATGAGCAGTTCTTC. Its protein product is CSARVPGLRNNEQFF.

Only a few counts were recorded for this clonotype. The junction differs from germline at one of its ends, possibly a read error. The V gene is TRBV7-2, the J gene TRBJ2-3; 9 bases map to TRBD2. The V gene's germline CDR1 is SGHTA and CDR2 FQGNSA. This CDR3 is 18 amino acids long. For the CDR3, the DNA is TGTGCCAGCAGCCTAGCGCCGTGGGCGGGAGGGAGGTGGGATACGCAGTATTTT. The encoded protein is CASSLAPWAGGRWDTQYF.

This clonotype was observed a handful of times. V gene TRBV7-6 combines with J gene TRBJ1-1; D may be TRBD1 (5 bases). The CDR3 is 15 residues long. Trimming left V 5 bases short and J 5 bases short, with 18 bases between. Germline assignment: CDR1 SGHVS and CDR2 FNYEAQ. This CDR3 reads CASSHPPGTGTEAFF. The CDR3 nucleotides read TGTGCCAGCAGCCACCCACCCGGGACCGGAACTGAAGCTTTCTTT.

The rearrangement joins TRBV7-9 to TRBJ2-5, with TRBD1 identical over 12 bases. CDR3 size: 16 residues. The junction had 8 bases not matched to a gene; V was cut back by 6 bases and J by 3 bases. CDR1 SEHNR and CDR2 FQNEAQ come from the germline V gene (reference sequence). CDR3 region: CASSLDGTGGKETQYF. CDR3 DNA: TGTGCCAGCAGTTTGGACGGGACAGGGGGCAAAGAGACCCAGTACTTC.